Ten or more counts support the clone carrying this T cell receptor beta chain. Its antigen is not known. Trimming removed 3 bases at V and 4 bases at J, with 13 bases between. There are 15 residues in the CDR3. CDR1 and CDR2 from the germline V gene are MRHNA and SNTAGT. The sample is drawn from a study of human T cells and chemical hapten exposure. Authors' data handling: Samples ranged from about 23,224 to 700,000 TCRs, with a median of 95,638. TCRdb re-called the RACE reads through MiXCR, storing one row per CDR3 protein. For this entry, the V and J calls and clone size follow TCRdb and not the study's own pipeline. The table includes about 82,000 distinct CDR3 sequences, around 13% detected once. As to time point: patch test 3, about 24 weeks after DPC sensitization. Indicated treatment: therapeutic diphenylcyclopropenone sensitization with weekly scalp DPC. General study results and limits: PT1 expanded TCR counts correlated positively with patch test score. Counts of TCRs above 1 in 1000 frequency stayed unchanged with DPC sensitization.

The rearrangement uses TRBV6-4 and TRBJ1-5; D is undetermined. This specimen consisted of whole blood, obtained in connection with sensitization to the hapten diphenylcyclopropenone (DPC). The receptor was isolated from a woman in her forties or fifties with alopecia areata. Some clones in this sample may be carry-over from other donors' samples. CDR3 residues: CASSEVQRPNQPQHF. CDR3 nucleotide sequence: TGTGCCAGCAGTGAGGTGCAGAGACCAAATCAGCCCCAGCATTTT.